The 11 T cell receptor beta chains below all came from one sample that was sequenced in a study of blood T cell repertoires in COVID-19. Data came from immunoSEQ multiplex PCR; TCRdb stores just in-frame clones and leaves some out. The sample lists fewer than 350,000 clones, 88% occurring once. The specimen sequenced was peripheral blood. The receptors shown here come from a man aged 18 to 35 with active or convalescent COVID-19.

The CDR3: CASSLGGHEQFF. The CDR3 nucleotides are TGTGCCAGCAGCTTGGGGGGGCATGAGCAGTTCTTC. The V gene is TRBV5-4, the J gene TRBJ2-1; tentative D call: TRBD1 (6 bases). Germline CDR1 SGHNT, CDR2 YYREEE (reference sequence). The CDR3 is 12 amino acids. The germline V and J ends were trimmed by 0 bases and 8 bases, with 6 bases remaining between them.

The chain uses TRBV11-3 and TRBJ2-7, with D unresolved. CDR3 length: 14 residues. The ends were cut back, 5 bases at V and 2 bases at J, with 13 bases in the middle. CDR1 is SGHNT, CDR2 YENEEA, per germline. The DNA of the CDR3 is TGTGCCAGCAGCATAAGCAACCACCCCTACGAGCAGTACTTC. This encodes CASSISNHPYEQYF.

The V call is TRBV7-8, the J call TRBJ1-3; TRBD1 agrees at 7 bases. Per the germline V gene, CDR1 is SGHVS and CDR2 is FQNEAQ. This CDR3 region has 16 residues. The V and J ends lost 6 bases and 1 base, in that order; junction bases with no gene match: 9. The CDR3 reads CASSFRQGSSGNTIYF. DNA for the CDR3: TGTGCCAGCAGTTTTAGACAGGGCTCTTCTGGAAACACCATATATTTT.

The V gene is TRBV19, the J gene TRBJ2-7; D might be TRBD2 (6 bases). The CDR3 totals 14 residues. Trimming removed 8 bases from V and 0 bases from J, with 14 bases in between. The germline CDR1 and CDR2 sequences are LNHDA and SQIVND (reference sequence). This chain's CDR3 is CASGIAVNSYEQYF. CDR3 in DNA: TGTGCCAGTGGAATAGCGGTGAACTCCTACGAGCAGTACTTC.

This clone was seen only once. This specimen includes other DNA sequences encoding the same CDR3. The chain has TRBV2 and TRBJ2-2, with D unclear. The CDR3 is 13 residues long. Trimming left V 4 bases short and J 0 bases short, with 3 bases between. The germline V gene has CDR1 SNHLY and CDR2 FYNNEI. The CDR3 sequence is CASSGANTGELFF. For the CDR3, the DNA is TGTGCCAGCAGTGGCGCGAACACCGGGGAGCTGTTTTTT.

J is TRBJ1-6 and V is TRBV7-2, with 8 bases aligning to TRBD1. The germline gives CDR1 SGHTA, CDR2 FQGNSA. CDR3 size: 15 residues. Trimming removed 5 bases from V and 9 bases from J; junction bases left unmatched: 9. CDR3 bases: TGTGCCAGCAGCCCATCAACAGGGGGGACTTCACCCCTCCACTTT. As protein: CASSPSTGGTSPLHF.

This clone has only one observation. J is TRBJ1-4 and V is TRBV2; a possible D gene is TRBD1 (6 bases). The CDR3 contains 15 residues. V lost 7 bases and J 7 bases, leaving 19 bases between the germline ends. CDR1 is SNHLY and CDR2 is FYNNEI in the germline V gene. The CDR3 here is CASTPGMQGPEKLFF. Written as DNA, the CDR3 is TGTGCCAGCACCCCGGGAATGCAGGGGCCTGAAAAACTGTTTTTT.

CDR3 protein: CASSPGQGRPYEQYF. The CDR3 DNA is TGTGCCAGCAGCCCGGGACAGGGGCGTCCCTACGAGCAGTACTTC. The chain couples TRBV14 to TRBJ2-7; 10 bases agree with TRBD1. This CDR3 has 15 residues. J lost 2 bases, V lost 4 bases, and 5 bases had no gene match. Germline CDR1 and CDR2: SGHDN and FVKESK.

The chain joins TRBV27 to TRBJ2-2; 14 bases are a match to TRBD2. CDR1 and CDR2 from the germline V gene are MNHEY and SMNVEV (reference sequence). CDR3 size: 18 residues. V was clipped by 2 bases and J by 4 bases; unmatched bases: 6. The CDR3 DNA sequence: TGTGCCAGCAGTTTAAAGACTAGCGGGGGGGTCCCCACCGGGGAGCTGTTTTTT. It encodes CASSLKTSGGVPTGELFF.

The chain joins TRBV5-6 to TRBJ1-4; TRBD1 matches 8 bases. V was clipped by 0 bases and J by 5 bases; unmatched bases: 6. The CDR3 contains 16 residues. CDR1 SGHDT and CDR2 YYEEEE come from the germline V gene. The CDR3 DNA reads TGTGCCAGCAGCTTGGCCCCAGGGGGCTCGAATGAAAAACTGTTTTTT. It yields the protein CASSLAPGGSNEKLFF.

The rearrangement joins TRBV12-3 or TRBV12-4 to TRBJ1-2; TRBD1 matches 9 bases. The CDR3 contains 13 residues. Germline trimming cut 6 bases from V and 2 bases from J; bases unmatched to any gene: 1. CDR3 loop: CASRGTGNYGYTF. The DNA of the CDR3 is TGTGCCAGCAGAGGGACAGGGAACTATGGCTACACCTTC.